Following are 6 T cell receptor beta chains from one sample sequenced in a study of blood T cells in healthy people across ages. A sample-barcoded 5' primer and a J-beta primer mix were used in a second PCR of roughly 7 to 12 cycles. In TCRdb, the 5' RACE reads were re-called with MiXCR into one record per CDR3 protein. Of 1.6 million or so distinct CDR3 sequences listed, about 35% are singletons. The sample taken for sequencing was blood. The receptors derive from a woman aged 30 to 39 in good health.

In its sample, this clonotype was seen a few times. The J gene is TRBJ2-1, the V gene TRBV24-1, with 8 bases lining up with TRBD2. With 2 bases clipped from V and 4 bases from J, the junction kept 6 bases outside the gene matches. Germline V gene data show CDR1 as KGHDR and CDR2 as SFDVKD. This CDR3 is built from 16 residues. CDR3 residues: CATSDSISGTYNEQFF. CDR3 nucleotides: TGTGCCACCAGTGATTCTATTAGCGGGACTTACAATGAGCAGTTCTTC.

The V call is TRBV15, the J call TRBJ2-6; 11 bases align to TRBD1. CDR3 length equals 18 residues. The trim removed 2 bases at V and 0 bases at J, leaving 3 bases unmatched. Looked up from germline, CDR1 is LNHNV and CDR2 is YYDKDF (reference sequence). The CDR3, as DNA: TGTGCCACCAGCAGAACCGGGACAGGGGGCTCTGGGGCCAACGTCCTGACTTTC. It is translated as CATSRTGTGGSGANVLTF. The full variable domain, completed using reference TRBV15 and TRBJ2-6, is DAMVIQNPRYQVTQFGKPVTLSCSQTLNHNVMYWYQQKSSQAPKLLFHYYDKDFNNEADTPDNFQSRRPNTSFCFLDIRSPGLGDTAMYLCATSRTGTGGSGANVLTFGAGSRLTVL.

As regards this clonotype: This may stem from a read error, because a much larger clone lies one nucleotide away. The chain employs TRBV5-1 and TRBJ2-4; 9 positions agree with TRBD1. The CDR3 consists of 14 residues. Germline assignment: CDR1 SGHRS and CDR2 YFSETQ. The chain's CDR3 is CTSSTGQGLREQYF. CDR3 DNA: TGCACCAGCAGTACCGGACAGGGGTTGAGAGAGCAGTACTTC.

The chain uses TRBV5-1 and TRBJ2-7; a possible D gene is TRBD2 (6 bases). This CDR3 is 15 amino acids long. V was clipped by 0 bases and J by 3 bases, with 13 bases between them. Germline CDR1 is SGHRS and CDR2 is YFSETQ. The CDR3 region has the DNA TGCGCCAGCAGCTTGGGGGGGGTCCCGAACTACGAGCAGTACTTC. Translating gives CASSLGGVPNYEQYF.

Worth noting for this clonotype: A much larger clone differs from this one at a single base, so this may be a read error. V gene TRBV29-1 combines with J gene TRBJ2-3; no clear D gene. Between the trimmed V and J ends, which lost 7 bases and 9 bases, there was a span of 20 bases. Looked up from germline, CDR1 is SQVTM and CDR2 is ANQGSEA. The CDR3 length is 13 residues. The DNA of the CDR3 is TGCAGCGCTTGGCCACCAGATCGTGAGACGCAGTATTTT. Amino acids: CSAWPPDRETQYF.

The chain has TRBV14 and TRBJ2-3; TRBD2 agrees at 11 bases. The CDR3 has 15 amino acids. Trimming at V came to 4 bases and at J to 8 bases, leaving 8 bases not matched to a gene. CDR1 and CDR2 from the germline V gene are SGHDN and FVKESK. The CDR3 sequence: CASSLVAGGVGTQYF. The CDR3 DNA is TGTGCCAGCAGCCTGGTAGCGGGAGGGGTCGGTACGCAGTATTTT.